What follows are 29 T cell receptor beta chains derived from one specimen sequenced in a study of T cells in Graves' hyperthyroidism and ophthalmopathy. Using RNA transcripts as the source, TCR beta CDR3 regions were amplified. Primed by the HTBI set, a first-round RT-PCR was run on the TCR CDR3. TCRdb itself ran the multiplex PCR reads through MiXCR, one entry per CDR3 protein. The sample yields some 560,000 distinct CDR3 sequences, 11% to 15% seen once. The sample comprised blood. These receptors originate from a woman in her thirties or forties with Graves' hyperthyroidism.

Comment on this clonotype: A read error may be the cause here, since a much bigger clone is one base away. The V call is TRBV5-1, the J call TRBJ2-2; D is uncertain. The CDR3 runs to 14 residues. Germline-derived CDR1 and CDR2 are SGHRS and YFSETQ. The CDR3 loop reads CANSRIKYTGELFF. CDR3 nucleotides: TGCGCCAACAGCCGAATCAAGTACACCGGGGAGCTGTTTTTT.

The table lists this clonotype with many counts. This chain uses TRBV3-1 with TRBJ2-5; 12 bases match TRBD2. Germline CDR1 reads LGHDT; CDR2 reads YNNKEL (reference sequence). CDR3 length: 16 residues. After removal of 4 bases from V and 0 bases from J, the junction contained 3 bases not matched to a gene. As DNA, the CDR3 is TGTGCCAGCAGCCCCGGGACTAGCGGGTACCAAGAGACCCAGTACTTC. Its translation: CASSPGTSGYQETQYF.

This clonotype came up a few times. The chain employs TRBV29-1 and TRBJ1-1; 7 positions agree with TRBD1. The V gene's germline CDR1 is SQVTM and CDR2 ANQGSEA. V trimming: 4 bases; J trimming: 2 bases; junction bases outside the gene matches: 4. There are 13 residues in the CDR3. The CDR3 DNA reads TGCAGCGTTGCGGGACAGCCTAACACTGAAGCTTTCTTT. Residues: CSVAGQPNTEAFF.

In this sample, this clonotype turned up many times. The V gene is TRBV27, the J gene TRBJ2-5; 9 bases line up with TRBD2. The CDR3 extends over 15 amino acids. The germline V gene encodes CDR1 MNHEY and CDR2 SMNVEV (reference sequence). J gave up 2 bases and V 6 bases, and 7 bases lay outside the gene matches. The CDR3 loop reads CASRLTSGPQETQYF. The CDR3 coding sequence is TGTGCCAGCAGATTGACTAGCGGACCACAAGAGACCCAGTACTTC.

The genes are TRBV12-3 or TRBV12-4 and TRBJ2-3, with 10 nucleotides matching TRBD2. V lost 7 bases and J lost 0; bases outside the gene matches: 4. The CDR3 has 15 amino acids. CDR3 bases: TGTGCCAGCACCTCGACTAGCGGGAGCACAGATACGCAGTATTTT. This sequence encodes CASTSTSGSTDTQYF.

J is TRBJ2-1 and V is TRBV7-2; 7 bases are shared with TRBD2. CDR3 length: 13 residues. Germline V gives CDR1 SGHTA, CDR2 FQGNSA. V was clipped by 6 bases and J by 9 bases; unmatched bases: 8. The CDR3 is CASRTGGFGEQFF. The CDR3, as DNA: TGTGCCAGCAGGACGGGAGGCTTCGGTGAGCAGTTCTTC.

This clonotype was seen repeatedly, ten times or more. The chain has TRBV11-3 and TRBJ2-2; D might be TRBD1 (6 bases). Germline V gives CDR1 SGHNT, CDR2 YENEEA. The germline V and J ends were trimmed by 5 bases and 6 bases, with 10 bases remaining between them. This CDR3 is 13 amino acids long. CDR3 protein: CASSRDMSGELFF. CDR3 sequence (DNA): TGTGCCAGCAGCAGGGACATGTCCGGGGAGCTGTTTTTT.

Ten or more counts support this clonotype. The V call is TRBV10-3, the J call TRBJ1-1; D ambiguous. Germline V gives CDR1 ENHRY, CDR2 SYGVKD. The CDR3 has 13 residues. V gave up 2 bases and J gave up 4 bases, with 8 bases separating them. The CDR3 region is CAISEPESTEAFF. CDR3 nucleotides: TGTGCCATCAGTGAGCCCGAGAGCACTGAAGCTTTCTTT.

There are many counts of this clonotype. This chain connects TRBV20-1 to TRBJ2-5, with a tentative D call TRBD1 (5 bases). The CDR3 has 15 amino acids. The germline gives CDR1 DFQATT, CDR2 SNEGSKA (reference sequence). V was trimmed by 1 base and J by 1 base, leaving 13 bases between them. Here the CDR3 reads CSARGQGAPQETQYF. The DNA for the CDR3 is TGCAGTGCTAGAGGCCAGGGTGCGCCCCAAGAGACCCAGTACTTC.

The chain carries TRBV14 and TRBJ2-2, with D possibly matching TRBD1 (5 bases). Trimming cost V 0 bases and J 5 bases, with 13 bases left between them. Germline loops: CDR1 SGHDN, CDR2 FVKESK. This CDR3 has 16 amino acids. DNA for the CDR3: TGTGCCAGCAGCCAAGATTTAGGGGCGAGGACCGGGGAGCTGTTTTTT. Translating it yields CASSQDLGARTGELFF.

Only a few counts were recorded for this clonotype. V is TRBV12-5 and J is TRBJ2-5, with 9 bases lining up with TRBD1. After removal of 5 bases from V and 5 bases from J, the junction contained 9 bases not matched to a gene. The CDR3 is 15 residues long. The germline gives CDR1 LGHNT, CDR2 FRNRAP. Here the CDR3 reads CASGLLQGAQETQYF. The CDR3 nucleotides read TGTGCTAGTGGTCTCTTACAGGGGGCACAGGAGACCCAGTACTTC.

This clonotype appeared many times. The CDR3 here is CASSPPIGGTANTQYF. CDR3 sequence (DNA): TGTGCCAGCTCACCACCTATAGGGGGAACGGCAAATACGCAGTATTTT. The chain recombines TRBV18 with TRBJ2-3; D is possibly TRBD1 (6 bases). Germline CDR1 reads KGHSH; CDR2 reads LQKENI. The CDR3 runs to 16 residues. V lost 0 bases to trimming and J lost 7 bases, with 17 bases between them.

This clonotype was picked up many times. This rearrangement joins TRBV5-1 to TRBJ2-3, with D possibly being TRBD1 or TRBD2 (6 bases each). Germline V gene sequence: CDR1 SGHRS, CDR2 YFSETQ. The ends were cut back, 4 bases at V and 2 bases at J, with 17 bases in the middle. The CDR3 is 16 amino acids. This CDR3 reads CASSPGAGRVTDTQYF. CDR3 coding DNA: TGCGCCAGCAGCCCGGGGGCGGGACGAGTCACAGATACGCAGTATTTT. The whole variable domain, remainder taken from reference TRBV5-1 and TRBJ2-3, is KAGVTQTPRYLIKTRGQQVTLSCSPISGHRSVSWYQQTPGQGLQFLFEYFSETQRNKGNFPGRFSGRQFSNSRSEMNVSTLELGDSALYLCASSPGAGRVTDTQYFGPGTRLTVL.

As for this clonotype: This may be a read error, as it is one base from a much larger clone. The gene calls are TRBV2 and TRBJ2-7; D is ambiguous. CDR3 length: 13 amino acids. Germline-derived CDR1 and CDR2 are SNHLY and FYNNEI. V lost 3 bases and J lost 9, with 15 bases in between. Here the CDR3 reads CASSDGISKGQYF. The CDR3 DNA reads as TGTGCCAGCAGTGATGGGATTAGCAAAGGGCAGTACTTC.

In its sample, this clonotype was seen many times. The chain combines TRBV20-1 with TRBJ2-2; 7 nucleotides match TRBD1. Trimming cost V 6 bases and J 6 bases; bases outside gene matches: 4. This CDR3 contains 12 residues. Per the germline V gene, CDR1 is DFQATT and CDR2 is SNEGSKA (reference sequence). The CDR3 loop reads CSANRGAGELFF. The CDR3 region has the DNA TGCAGTGCGAACAGGGGTGCCGGGGAGCTGTTTTTT.

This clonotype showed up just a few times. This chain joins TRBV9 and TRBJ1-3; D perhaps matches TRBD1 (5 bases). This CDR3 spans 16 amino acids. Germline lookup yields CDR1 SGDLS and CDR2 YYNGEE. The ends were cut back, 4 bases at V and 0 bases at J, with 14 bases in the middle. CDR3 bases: TGTGCCAGCAGCCTTGGCTGGGGGATCTCTGGAAACACCATATATTTT. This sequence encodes CASSLGWGISGNTIYF.

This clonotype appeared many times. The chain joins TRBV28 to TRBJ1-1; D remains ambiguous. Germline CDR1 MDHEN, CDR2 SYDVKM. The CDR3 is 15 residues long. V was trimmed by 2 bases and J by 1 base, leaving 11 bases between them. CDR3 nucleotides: TGTGCCAGCAGTTTAGAAGGAAGCGGGAACACTGAAGCTTTCTTT. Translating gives CASSLEGSGNTEAFF.

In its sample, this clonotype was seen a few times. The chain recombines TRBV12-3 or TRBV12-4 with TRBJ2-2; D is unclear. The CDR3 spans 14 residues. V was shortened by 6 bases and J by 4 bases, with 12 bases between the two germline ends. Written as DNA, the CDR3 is TGTGCCAGCAGACCAGCCGTCAGCACCGGGGAGCTGTTTTTT. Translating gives CASRPAVSTGELFF.

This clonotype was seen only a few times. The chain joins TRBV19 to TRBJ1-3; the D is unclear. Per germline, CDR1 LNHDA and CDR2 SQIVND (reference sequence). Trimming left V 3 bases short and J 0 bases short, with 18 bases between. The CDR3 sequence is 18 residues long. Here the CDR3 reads CASSIRLARKSSGNTIYF. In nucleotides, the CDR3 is TGTGCCAGTAGTATTCGTCTGGCACGCAAGAGCTCTGGAAACACCATATATTTT.

CDR3 DNA: TGCAGTGCTAGAGCCCAGCCCGGGTCAATGGGCGAGCAGTACTTC. The encoded protein is CSARAQPGSMGEQYF. The chain combines TRBV20-1 with TRBJ2-7, with D uncertain. Between the trimmed V and J ends, which lost 1 base and 6 bases, there was a span of 19 bases. Germline V gene sequence: CDR1 DFQATT, CDR2 SNEGSKA (reference sequence). CDR3 length equals 15 residues.

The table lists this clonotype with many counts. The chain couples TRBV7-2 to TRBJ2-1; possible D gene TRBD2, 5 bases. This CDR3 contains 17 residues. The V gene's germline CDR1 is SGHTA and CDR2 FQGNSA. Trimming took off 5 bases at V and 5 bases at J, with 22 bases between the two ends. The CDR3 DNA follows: TGTGCCAGCAGCCCTAGGATCATGAGGGCCCTCAACAATGAGCAGTTCTTC. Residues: CASSPRIMRALNNEQFF.

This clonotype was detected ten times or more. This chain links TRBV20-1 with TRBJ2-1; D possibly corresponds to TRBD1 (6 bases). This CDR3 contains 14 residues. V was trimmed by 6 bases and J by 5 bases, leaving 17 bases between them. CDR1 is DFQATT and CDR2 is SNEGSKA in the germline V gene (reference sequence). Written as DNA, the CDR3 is TGCAGTGCCGAGTCCCCCCAGGGGCACAATGAGCAGTTCTTC. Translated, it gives CSAESPQGHNEQFF.

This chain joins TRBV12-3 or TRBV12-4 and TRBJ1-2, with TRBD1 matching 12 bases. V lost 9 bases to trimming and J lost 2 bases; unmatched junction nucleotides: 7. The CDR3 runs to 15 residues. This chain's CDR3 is CASSTGTGGNYGYTF. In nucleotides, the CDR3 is TGTGCCAGTAGTACCGGGACAGGGGGCAACTATGGCTACACCTTC.

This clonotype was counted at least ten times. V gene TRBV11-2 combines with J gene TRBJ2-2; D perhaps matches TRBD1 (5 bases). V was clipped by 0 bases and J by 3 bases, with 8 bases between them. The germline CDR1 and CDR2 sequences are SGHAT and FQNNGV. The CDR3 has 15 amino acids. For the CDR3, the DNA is TGTGCCAGCAGCTTAGAAACAGGATACACCGGGGAGCTGTTTTTT. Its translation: CASSLETGYTGELFF.

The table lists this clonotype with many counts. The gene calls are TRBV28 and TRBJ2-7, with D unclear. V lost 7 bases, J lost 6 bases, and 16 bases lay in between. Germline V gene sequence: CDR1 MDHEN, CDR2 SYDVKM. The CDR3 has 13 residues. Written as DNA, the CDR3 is TGTGCCAGCACCGAGAGCAGGTCTCGCGAGCAGTACTTC. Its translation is CASTESRSREQYF.

The CDR3 reads CASRTGPPNTDTQYF. The CDR3 nucleotides read TGTGCCAGCAGAACGGGACCACCTAACACAGATACGCAGTATTTT. This chain links TRBV6-1 with TRBJ2-3, with D perhaps being TRBD1 or TRBD2 (5 bases each). This CDR3 contains 15 residues. Trimming took 6 bases from V and 2 from J, leaving 15 bases between them. Germline assignment: CDR1 MNHNS and CDR2 SASEGT.

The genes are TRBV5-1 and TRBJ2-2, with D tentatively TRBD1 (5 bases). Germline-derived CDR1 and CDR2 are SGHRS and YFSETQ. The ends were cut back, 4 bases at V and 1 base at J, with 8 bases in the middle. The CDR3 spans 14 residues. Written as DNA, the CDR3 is TGCGCCAGCAGCATTCAGGGGAACACCGGGGAGCTGTTTTTT. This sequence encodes CASSIQGNTGELFF.

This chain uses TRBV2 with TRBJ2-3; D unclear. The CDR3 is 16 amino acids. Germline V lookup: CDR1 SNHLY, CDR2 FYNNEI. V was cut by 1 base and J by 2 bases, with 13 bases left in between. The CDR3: CASSEGRNHPTDTQYF. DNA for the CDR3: TGTGCCAGCAGTGAAGGAAGGAACCACCCCACAGATACGCAGTATTTT.

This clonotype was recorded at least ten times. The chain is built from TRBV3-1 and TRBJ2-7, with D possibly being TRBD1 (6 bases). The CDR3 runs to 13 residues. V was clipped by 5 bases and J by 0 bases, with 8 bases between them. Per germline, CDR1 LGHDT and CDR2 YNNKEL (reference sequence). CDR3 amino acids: CASSGQFSYEQYF. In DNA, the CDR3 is TGTGCCAGCAGCGGACAGTTCTCCTACGAGCAGTACTTC.